A single sample is the source of the 3 T cell receptor beta chains below, sequenced in a study of immune evolution from preneoplasia to lung adenocarcinoma. Method: immunoSEQ multiplex PCR; TCRdb's copy keeps in-frame clones and lacks some. Altogether 9,500 to 12,000 clones are present, roughly 90% being singletons, with the ten largest covering over 3%. Sequencing was carried out using FFPE invasive lung adenocarcinoma tissue. These receptors were collected from a person between 65 and 80 years old with invasive lung adenocarcinoma.

V gene TRBV7-9 combines with J gene TRBJ2-1; 16 positions match TRBD2. Germline V gene lookup returns CDR1 SEHNR and CDR2 FQNEAQ (reference sequence). Unmatched junction bases numbered 16, after V lost 5 bases and J lost 9 bases. The CDR3 totals 19 residues. The CDR3 reads CASSLPLLGLAGGRGEQFF. The CDR3 region has the DNA TGTGCCAGCAGCCTACCCTTGCTGGGACTAGCGGGGGGGCGTGGTGAGCAGTTCTTC.

The chain links TRBV6-5 to TRBJ2-1; D possibly corresponds to TRBD2 (6 bases). The V gene lost 11 bases and the J gene lost 5 bases, with 22 bases spanning the gap. The germline CDR1 and CDR2 sequences are MNHEY and SVGAGI. The CDR3 is 15 residues long. DNA for the CDR3: TGTGCCTCAGCAGGAGGGCAGGTCGCTAACAATGAGCAGTTCTTC. Translating it yields CASAGGQVANNEQFF.

The rearrangement uses TRBV6-5 and TRBJ1-3; no clear D. Germline assignment: CDR1 MNHEY and CDR2 SVGAGI. The V end lost 8 bases, the J end lost 3 bases, and 5 bases lay between the germline ends. The CDR3 runs to 11 residues. The CDR3 DNA is TGTGCCAGCCGCCTTGGAAACACCATATATTTT. This encodes CASRLGNTIYF.